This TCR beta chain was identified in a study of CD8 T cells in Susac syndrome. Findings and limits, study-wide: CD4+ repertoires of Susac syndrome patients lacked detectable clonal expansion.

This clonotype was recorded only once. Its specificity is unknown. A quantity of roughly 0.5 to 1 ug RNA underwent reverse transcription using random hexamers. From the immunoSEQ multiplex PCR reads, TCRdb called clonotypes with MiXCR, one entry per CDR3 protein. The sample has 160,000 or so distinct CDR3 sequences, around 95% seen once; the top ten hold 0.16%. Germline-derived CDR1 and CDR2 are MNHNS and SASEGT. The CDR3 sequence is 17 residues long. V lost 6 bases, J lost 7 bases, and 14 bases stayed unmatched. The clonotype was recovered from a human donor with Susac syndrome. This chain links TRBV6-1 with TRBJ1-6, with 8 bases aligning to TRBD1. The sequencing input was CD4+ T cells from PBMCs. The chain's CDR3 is CASSLGQGAPGNSPLHF. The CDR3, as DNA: TGTGCCAGCAGCCTAGGACAGGGCGCTCCGGGGAATTCACCCCTCCACTTT.